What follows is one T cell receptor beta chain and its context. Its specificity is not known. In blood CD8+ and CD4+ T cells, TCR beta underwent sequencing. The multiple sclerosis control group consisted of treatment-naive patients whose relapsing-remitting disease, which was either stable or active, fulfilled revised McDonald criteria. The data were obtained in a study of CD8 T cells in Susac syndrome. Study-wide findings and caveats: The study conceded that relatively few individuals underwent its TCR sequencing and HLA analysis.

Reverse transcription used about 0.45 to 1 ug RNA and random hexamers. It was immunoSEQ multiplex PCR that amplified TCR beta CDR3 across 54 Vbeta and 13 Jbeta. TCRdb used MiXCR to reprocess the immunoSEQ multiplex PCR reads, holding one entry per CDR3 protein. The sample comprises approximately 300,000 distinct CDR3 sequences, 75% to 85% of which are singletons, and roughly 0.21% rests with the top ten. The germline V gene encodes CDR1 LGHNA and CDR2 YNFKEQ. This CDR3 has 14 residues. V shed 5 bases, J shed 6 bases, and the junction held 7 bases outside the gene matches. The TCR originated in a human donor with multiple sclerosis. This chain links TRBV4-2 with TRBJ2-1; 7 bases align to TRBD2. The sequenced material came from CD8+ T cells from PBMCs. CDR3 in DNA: TGTGCCAGCAGCGAAGCGGGAAGAGGCAATGAGCAGTTCTTC. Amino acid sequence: CASSEAGRGNEQFF.